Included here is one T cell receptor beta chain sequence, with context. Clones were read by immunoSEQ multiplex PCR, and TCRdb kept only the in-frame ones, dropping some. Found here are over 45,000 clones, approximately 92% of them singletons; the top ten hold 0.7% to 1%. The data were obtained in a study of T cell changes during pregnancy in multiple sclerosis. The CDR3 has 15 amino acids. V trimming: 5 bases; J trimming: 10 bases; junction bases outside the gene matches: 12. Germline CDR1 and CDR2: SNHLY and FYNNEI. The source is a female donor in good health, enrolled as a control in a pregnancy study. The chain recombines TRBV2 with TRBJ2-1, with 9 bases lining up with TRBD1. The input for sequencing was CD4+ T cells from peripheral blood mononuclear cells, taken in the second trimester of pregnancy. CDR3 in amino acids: CASSPGTGSTEEQFF. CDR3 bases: TGTGCCAGCAGTCCCGGGACAGGGTCCACTGAGGAGCAGTTCTTC.